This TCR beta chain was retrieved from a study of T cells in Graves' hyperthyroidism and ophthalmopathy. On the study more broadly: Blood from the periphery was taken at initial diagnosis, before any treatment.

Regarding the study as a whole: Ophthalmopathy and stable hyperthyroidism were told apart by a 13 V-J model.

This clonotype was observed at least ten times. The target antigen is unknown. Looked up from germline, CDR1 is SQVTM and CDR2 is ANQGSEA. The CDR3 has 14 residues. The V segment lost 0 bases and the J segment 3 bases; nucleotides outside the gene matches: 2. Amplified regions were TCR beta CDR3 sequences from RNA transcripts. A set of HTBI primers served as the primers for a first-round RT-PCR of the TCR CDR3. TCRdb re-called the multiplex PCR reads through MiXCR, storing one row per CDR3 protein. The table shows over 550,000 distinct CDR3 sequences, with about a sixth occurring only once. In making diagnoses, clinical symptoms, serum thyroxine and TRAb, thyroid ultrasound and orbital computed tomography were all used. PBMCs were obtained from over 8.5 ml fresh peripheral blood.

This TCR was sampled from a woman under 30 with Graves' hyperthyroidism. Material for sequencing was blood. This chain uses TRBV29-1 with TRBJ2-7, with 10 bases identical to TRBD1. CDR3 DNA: TGCAGCGTTGAAGATCGGGACAGGGGCTACGAGCAGTACTTC. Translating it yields CSVEDRDRGYEQYF.